Sequencing of this TCR beta chain was carried out in a study of blood T cell repertoires in COVID-19. About the research overall: Two negative PCRs, clearance, or symptom resolution were required of recovered Cohort 3 donors.

CDR3 length: 16 amino acids. Germline CDR1 is KGHSH and CDR2 is LQKENI. With 3 bases clipped from V and 2 bases from J, the junction kept 6 bases outside the gene matches. Original methodology: Cell counts per sample came from amplifying reference gene primers. TCRdb's table, derived via immunoSEQ multiplex PCR, lists solely in-frame clones and lacks some. D and trimming were read from the DNA, whereas the V and J calls and clone size are those reported in that table. This table has approximately 240,000 clones, 70% to 90% appearing once. Clinical history reported by participants formed the basis on which cohorts were assigned.

The receptor comes from a woman between 45 and 60 years old in a cohort exposed to, infected with or recovered from COVID-19 (not recorded which). Sequencing was carried out using PBMCs or T cells enriched from blood (not recorded which). The chain recombines TRBV18 with TRBJ2-2, with TRBD1 matching 7 bases. CDR3 in DNA: TGTGCCAGCTCACCGAATCGGGACAGCAACACCGGGGAGCTGTTTTTT. It yields the protein CASSPNRDSNTGELFF.